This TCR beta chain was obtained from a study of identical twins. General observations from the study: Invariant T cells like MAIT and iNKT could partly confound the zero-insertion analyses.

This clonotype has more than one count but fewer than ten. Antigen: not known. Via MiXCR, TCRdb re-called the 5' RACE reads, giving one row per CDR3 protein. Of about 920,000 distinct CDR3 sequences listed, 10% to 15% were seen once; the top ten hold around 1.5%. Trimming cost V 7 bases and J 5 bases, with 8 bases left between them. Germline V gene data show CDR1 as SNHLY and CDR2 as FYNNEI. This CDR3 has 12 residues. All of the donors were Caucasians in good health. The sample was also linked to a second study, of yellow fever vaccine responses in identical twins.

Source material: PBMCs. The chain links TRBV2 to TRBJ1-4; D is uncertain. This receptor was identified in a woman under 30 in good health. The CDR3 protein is CASNVGNEKLFF. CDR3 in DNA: TGTGCCAGCAACGTGGGAAATGAAAAACTGTTTTTT.